This TCR beta chain was captured in a study of CD8 T cells in Susac syndrome. At the level of the study: Among sequenced Susac syndrome patients, over five had active disease and eight were in remission. Treatment status at blood draw for the Susac syndrome patients was therapy-naive, corticosteroids, or intravenous immunoglobulin alone. Findings and limits, study-wide: The CD4+ T cell repertoire of patients with Susac syndrome showed no detectable clonal expansion.

Germline CDR1 reads MNHEY; CDR2 reads SVGEGT. V gave up 4 bases and J gave up 5 bases; unmatched junction bases: 8. The length of the CDR3 is 16 residues. Turning to this clonotype: The antigen remains unidentified.

Random hexamers were used to reverse transcribe roughly 0.45 to 1 ug of RNA. The method of amplification for TCR beta CDR3 was immunoSEQ multiplex PCR, covering 54 Vbeta and 13 Jbeta. TCRdb re-called the immunoSEQ multiplex PCR reads through MiXCR, storing one row per CDR3 protein. The repertoire has 77,000 or so distinct CDR3 sequences, around 93% of them found once; the top ten carry approximately 0.52%. What was sequenced was CD4+ T cells from PBMCs. The V gene is TRBV6-2 or TRBV6-3, the J gene TRBJ2-4, with 10 positions matching TRBD1. The receptor was derived from a human donor with Susac syndrome. The CDR3 sequence is CASSSDRGQGENIQYF. CDR3 DNA: TGTGCCAGCAGTTCCGACAGGGGGCAGGGGGAAAACATTCAGTACTTC.